These 8 T cell receptor beta chains came from one sample sequenced in a study of kidney transplant recipient with SARS-CoV-2 infection. MiXCR, applied by TCRdb to the reads, yields one record per CDR3 protein. Here the sample spans under 300,000 distinct CDR3 sequences, 25% to 35% being singletons. The material was a blood sample, obtained at baseline and on day 111 from a kidney transplant recipient. Receptor source: a male patient between 25 and 39 years old who had COVID-19 and was a kidney transplant recipient. Some T cells may possibly be graft donor cells.

This clonotype was detected only a few times. Compared with germline, one end of the junction differs, possibly owing to a read error. The chain links TRBV20-1 to TRBJ2-1; 9 bases map to TRBD1. This CDR3 region has 13 residues. The germline CDR1 and CDR2 sequences are DFQATT and SNEGSKA (reference sequence). The DNA of the CDR3 is TGCAGTGCTAGAGATAGACAGGGGGTGGCGGGGCTCTTC. As protein: CSARDRQGVAGLF.

Details on this clonotype: The junction does not match germline at one end; this may be a read error. The CDR3 region is CANSPGGDTKAFF. Here the CDR3 DNA reads TGTGCCAACTCTCCGGGGGGGGACACTAAAGCTTTCTTT. The chain links TRBV18 to TRBJ1-1; D perhaps matches TRBD1 (6 bases). Germline CDR1 and CDR2: KGHSH and LQKENI. This CDR3 has 13 residues.

As concerns this clonotype: A much larger clone sits a single nucleotide away, making a read error possible. The chain is built from TRBV6-9 and TRBJ2-5; D not certain. This CDR3 contains 14 residues. CDR1 MNHGY and CDR2 SVAAGI come from the germline V gene. This chain's CDR3 is CANSYLGYQETQYF. CDR3 nucleotide sequence: TGTGCCAACAGTTACTTAGGGTACCAAGAGACCCAGTACTTC.

As to this clonotype: A read error may be the cause here, since a much bigger clone is one base away. The CDR3 loop reads CASSGDRECRKTYGYTF. The CDR3 DNA is TGTGCCAGCAGTGGGGATAGGGAATGTAGAAAGACCTATGGCTACACCTTC. The rearrangement links TRBV6-1 to TRBJ1-2, with no clear D. V lost 4 bases to trimming and J lost 4 bases, with 22 bases between them. This CDR3 comprises 17 residues. Germline values: CDR1 MNHNS, CDR2 SASEGT.

This clonotype was counted between two and nine times. The chain is built from TRBV3-1 and TRBJ2-5; D not certain. This CDR3 spans 17 amino acids. Germline-derived CDR1 and CDR2 are LGHDT and YNNKEL (reference sequence). V was pared by 5 bases and J by 5 bases, with 24 bases between. The CDR3 is CASSNTSPISFSETQYF. Here the CDR3 DNA reads TGTGCCAGCAGCAATACCAGTCCCATTTCTTTCTCTGAGACCCAGTACTTC.

With respect to this clonotype: A much larger clone sits a single nucleotide away, making a read error possible. For the CDR3, the DNA is TGTGCCGGCAGCCAAGTCAACCCTGGAACCTACGGAGAGCAGTACTTC. It is translated as CAGSQVNPGTYGEQYF. The chain couples TRBV4-2 to TRBJ2-7; D not resolved. The CDR3 consists of 16 residues. Germline V gene data show CDR1 as LGHNA and CDR2 as YNFKEQ.

The genes are TRBV5-8 and TRBJ2-1; TRBD2 might be the D (5 bases). Germline CDR1 is SGHTS and CDR2 is YDEGEE. The CDR3 is made up of 16 amino acids. Trimming removed 0 bases at V and 7 bases at J, with 17 bases between. The CDR3 region has the DNA TGTGCCAGCAGCTTGGCCGAACTAGTGTACGGGAATGAGCAGTTCTTC. Translated, it gives CASSLAELVYGNEQFF.

This clonotype turned up a few times. This chain links TRBV5-6 with TRBJ1-2; D is uncertain. CDR1 is SGHDT and CDR2 is YYEEEE in the germline V gene. The CDR3 spans 16 residues. Trimming stripped 7 bases from V and 4 bases from J, with 23 bases between. The DNA for the CDR3 is TGTGCCAGCGCCATATCCAATAGTCGAAAGACCTATGGCTACACCTTC. Its protein product is CASAISNSRKTYGYTF.